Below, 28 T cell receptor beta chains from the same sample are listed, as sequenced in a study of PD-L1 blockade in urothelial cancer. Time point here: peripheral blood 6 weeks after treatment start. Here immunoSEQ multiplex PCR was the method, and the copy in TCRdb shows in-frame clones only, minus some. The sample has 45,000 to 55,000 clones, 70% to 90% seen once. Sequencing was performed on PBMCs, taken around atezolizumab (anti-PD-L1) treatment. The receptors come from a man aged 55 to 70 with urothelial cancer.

This CDR3 is CASVLRGLGTEAFF. In DNA form, the CDR3 reads TGTGCTAGTGTTCTCAGGGGGCTGGGCACTGAAGCTTTCTTT. The V call is TRBV12-5, the J call TRBJ1-1, with 8 nucleotides matching TRBD1. With 7 bases clipped from V and 4 bases from J, the junction kept 8 bases outside the gene matches. This CDR3 spans 14 amino acids. Germline V gene lookup returns CDR1 LGHNT and CDR2 FRNRAP.

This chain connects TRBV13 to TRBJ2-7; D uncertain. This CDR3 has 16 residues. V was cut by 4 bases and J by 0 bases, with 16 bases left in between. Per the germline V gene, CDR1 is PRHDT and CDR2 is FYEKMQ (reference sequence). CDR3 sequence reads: CASSSGWVRSSYEQYF. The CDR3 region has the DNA TGTGCCAGCAGCTCCGGTTGGGTAAGGAGCTCCTACGAGCAGTACTTC.

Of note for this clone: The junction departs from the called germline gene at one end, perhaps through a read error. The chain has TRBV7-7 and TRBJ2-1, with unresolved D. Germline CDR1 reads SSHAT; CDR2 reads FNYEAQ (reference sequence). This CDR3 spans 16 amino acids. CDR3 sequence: CASSLVRPRSYNEQFF. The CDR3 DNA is TGTGCTAGCAGCTTAGTGCGGCCCCGCTCCTACAATGAGCAGTTCTTC.

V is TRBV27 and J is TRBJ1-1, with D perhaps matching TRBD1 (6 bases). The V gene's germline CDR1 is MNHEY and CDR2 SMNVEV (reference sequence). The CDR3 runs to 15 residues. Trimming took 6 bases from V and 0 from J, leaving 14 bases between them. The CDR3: CASRTGSLMNTEAFF. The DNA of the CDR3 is TGTGCCAGCAGAACAGGGTCCTTGATGAACACTGAAGCTTTCTTT.

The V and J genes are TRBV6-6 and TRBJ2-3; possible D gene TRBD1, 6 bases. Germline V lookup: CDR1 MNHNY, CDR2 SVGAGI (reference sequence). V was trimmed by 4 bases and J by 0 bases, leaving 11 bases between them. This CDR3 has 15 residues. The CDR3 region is CASSSGQSSTDTQYF. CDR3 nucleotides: TGTGCCAGCAGTTCAGGACAGAGTAGCACAGATACGCAGTATTTT.

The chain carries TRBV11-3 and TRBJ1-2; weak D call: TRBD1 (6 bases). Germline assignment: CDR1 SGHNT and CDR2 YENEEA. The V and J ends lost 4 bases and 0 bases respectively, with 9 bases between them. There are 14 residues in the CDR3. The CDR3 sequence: CASSSGTTNYGYTF. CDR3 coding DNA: TGTGCCAGCAGCTCCGGGACAACTAACTATGGCTACACCTTC.

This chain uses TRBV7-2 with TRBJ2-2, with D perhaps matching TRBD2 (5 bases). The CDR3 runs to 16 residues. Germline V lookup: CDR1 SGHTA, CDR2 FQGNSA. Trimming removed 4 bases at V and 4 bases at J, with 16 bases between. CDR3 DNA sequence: TGTGCCAGCAGCTCGCGGGTGGTTTCCGGCACCGGGGAGCTGTTTTTT. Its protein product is CASSSRVVSGTGELFF.

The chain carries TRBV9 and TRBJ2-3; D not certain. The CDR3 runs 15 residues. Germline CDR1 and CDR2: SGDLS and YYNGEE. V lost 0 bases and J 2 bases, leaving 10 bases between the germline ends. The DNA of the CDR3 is TGTGCCAGCAGCGTAGAGGTGGGCTTCACAGATACGCAGTATTTT. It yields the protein CASSVEVGFTDTQYF. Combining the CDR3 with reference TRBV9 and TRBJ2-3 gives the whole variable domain DSGVTQTPKHLITATGQRVTLRCSPRSGDLSVYWYQQSLDQGLQFLIQYYNGEERAKGNILERFSAQQFPDLHSELNLSSLELGDSALYFCASSVEVGFTDTQYFGPGTRLTVL.

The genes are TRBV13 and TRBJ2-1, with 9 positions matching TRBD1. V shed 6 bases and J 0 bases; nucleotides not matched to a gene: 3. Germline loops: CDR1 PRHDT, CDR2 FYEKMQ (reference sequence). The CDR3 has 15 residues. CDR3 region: CASRRDRVSYNEQFF. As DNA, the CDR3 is TGTGCCAGCAGACGGGACAGGGTCTCCTACAATGAGCAGTTCTTC.

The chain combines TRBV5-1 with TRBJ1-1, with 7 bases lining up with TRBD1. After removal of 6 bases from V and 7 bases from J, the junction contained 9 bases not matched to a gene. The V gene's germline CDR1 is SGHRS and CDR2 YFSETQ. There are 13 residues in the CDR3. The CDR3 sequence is CASNSRGVGEAFF. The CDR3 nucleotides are TGCGCCAGCAACTCCAGGGGGGTTGGTGAAGCTTTCTTT.

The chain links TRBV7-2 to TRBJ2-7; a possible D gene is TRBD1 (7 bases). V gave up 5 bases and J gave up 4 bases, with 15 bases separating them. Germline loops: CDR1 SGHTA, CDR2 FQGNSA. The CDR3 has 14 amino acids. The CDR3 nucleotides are TGTGCCAGCAGCCCGACAGGGAGGTTTTACGAGCAGTACTTC. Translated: CASSPTGRFYEQYF.

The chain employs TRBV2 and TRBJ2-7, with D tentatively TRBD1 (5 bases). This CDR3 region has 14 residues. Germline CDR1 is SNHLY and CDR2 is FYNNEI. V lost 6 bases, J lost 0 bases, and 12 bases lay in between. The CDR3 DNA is TGTGCCAGCAGATCAGGGATGTCCTCCTACGAGCAGTACTTC. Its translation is CASRSGMSSYEQYF.

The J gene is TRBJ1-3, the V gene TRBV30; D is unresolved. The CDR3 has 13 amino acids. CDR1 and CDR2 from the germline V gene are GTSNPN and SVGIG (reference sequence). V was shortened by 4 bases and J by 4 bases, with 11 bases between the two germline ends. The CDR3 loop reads CAWNAGGGNTIYF. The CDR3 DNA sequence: TGTGCCTGGAACGCCGGCGGAGGAAACACCATATATTTT.

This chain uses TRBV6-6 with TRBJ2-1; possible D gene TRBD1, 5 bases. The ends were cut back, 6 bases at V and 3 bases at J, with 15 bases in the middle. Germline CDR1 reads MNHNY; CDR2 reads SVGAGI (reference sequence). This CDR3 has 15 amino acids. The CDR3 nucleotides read TGTGCCAGCAGGCCTCGGACAACAAACTACAATGAGCAGTTCTTC. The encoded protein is CASRPRTTNYNEQFF.

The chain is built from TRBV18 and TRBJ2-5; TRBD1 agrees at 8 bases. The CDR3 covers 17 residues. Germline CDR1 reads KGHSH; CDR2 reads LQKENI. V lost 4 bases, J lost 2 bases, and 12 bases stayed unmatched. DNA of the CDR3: TGTGCCAGCTCACAGAACCGGGACAGGAGGGTTCAAGAGACCCAGTACTTC. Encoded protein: CASSQNRDRRVQETQYF.

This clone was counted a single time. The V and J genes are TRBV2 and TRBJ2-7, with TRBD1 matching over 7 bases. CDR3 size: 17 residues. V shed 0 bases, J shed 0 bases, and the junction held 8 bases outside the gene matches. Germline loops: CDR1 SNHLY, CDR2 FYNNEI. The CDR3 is CASSEAATTGYSYEQYF. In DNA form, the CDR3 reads TGTGCCAGCAGTGAAGCAGCTACGACAGGGTACTCCTACGAGCAGTACTTC.

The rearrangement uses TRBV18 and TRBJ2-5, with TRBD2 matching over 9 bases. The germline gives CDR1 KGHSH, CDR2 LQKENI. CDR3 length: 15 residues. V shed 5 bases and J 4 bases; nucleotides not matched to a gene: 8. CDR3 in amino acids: CASSSGLAGGETQYF. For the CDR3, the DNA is TGTGCCAGCTCATCGGGACTAGCTGGAGGAGAGACCCAGTACTTC.

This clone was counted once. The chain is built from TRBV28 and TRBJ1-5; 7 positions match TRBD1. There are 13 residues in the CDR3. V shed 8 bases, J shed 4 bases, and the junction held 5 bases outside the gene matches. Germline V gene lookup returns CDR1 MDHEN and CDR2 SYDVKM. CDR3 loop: CASLLQGNQPQHF. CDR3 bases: TGTGCCAGCCTCCTACAGGGGAATCAGCCCCAGCATTTT.

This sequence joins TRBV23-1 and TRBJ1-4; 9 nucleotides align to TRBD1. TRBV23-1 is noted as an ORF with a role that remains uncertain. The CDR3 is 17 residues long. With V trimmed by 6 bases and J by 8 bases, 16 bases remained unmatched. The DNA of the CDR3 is TGCGCCAGCAGGACCCCAAAGCACAGGGGGCTTGAGGAAAAACTGTTTTTT. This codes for CASRTPKHRGLEEKLFF.

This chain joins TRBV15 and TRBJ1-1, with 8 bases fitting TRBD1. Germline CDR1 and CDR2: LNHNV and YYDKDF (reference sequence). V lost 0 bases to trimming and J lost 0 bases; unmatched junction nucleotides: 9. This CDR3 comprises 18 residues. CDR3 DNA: TGTGCCACCAGCAGAGATCGAAGTCAGGGGGCGGTGAACACTGAAGCTTTCTTT. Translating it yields CATSRDRSQGAVNTEAFF.

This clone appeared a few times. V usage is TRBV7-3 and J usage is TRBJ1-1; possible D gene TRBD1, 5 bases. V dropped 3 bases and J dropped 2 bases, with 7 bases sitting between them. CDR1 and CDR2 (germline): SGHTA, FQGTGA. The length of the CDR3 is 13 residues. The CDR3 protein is CASSFQGNTEAFF. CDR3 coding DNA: TGTGCCAGCAGCTTTCAGGGAAACACTGAAGCTTTCTTT.

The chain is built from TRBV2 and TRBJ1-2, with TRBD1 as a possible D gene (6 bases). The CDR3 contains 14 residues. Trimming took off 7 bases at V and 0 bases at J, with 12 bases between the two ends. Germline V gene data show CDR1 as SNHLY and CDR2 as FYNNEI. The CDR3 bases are TGTGCCAGCAAATTAGGGGGTCCTAACTATGGCTACACCTTC. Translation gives CASKLGGPNYGYTF.

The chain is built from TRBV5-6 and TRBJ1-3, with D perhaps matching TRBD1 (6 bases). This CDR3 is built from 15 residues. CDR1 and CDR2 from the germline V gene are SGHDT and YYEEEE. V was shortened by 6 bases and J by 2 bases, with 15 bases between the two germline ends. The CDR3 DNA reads TGTGCCAGCACGCGGGGGGGCCTCGCTGGAAACACCATATATTTT. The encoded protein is CASTRGGLAGNTIYF.

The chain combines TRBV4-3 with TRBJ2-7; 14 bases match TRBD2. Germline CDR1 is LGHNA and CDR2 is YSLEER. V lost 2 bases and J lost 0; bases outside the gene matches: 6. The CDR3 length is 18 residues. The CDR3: CASSQTTGTSGGSYEQYF. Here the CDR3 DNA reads TGCGCCAGCAGCCAAACTACCGGGACTAGCGGGGGCTCCTACGAGCAGTACTTC.

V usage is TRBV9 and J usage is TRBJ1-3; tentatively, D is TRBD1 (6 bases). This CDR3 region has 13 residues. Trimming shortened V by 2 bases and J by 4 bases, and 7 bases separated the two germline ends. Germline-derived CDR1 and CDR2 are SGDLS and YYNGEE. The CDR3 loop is CASSVTGGNTIYF. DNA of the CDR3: TGTGCCAGCAGCGTCACAGGGGGAAACACCATATATTTT.

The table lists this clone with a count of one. In nucleotides, the CDR3 is TGTGCCAGCAGCCGCGTGGGGGAGCTGTTTTTT. It specifies CASSRVGELFF. The chain has TRBV21-1 and TRBJ2-2; the table's TRBD2 call for D was not verified on the DNA. TRBV21-1 constitutes a pseudogene. The CDR3 has 11 amino acids.

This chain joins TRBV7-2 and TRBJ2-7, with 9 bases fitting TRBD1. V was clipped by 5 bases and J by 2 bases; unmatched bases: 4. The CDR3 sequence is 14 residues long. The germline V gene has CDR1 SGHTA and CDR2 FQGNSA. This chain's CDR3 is CASSPGQGTYEQYF. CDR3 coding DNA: TGTGCCAGCAGCCCCGGACAGGGGACCTACGAGCAGTACTTC.

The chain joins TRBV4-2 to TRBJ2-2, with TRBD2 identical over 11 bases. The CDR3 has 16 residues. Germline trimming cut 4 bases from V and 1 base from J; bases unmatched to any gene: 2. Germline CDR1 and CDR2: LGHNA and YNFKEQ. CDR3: CASSPLAGGNTGELFF. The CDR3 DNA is TGTGCCAGCAGCCCCCTAGCGGGGGGGAACACCGGGGAGCTGTTTTTT.